These T cell receptor beta chains were read from a single sample in a study of cytomegalovirus exposure and HLA in healthy donors. Assay used: immunoSEQ multiplex PCR; TCRdb lists only in-frame clones, some missing. The table lists around 130,000 clones, approximately 78% of them singletons. Sequencing was carried out using PBMCs. Receptors were obtained from a woman aged 40 to 55 in good health and CMV-seropositive. The CDR3 runs from the conserved cysteine through the conserved F or W. D genes are given only for firm matches. Some rows mark clone size as missing; the rest say once, few, many or name a class of expanded clone.

DNA: TGTGCCAGTAGTCCCCGGGGGGCGATGAACGAGCAGTACTTC
CDR3: CASSPRGAMNEQYF
length: 14
size: NA
D: NA
J: TRBJ2-7
V: TRBV19

DNA: TGTGCCAGCGGGAGCCTTTACGAGCAGTACTTC
CDR3: CASGSLYEQYF
length: 11
size: NA
D: NA
J: TRBJ2-7
V: TRBV5-8

DNA: TGTGCCAGCAGCGGCGGGACGGCGTATAACGGAAAACTGTTTTTT
CDR3: CASSGGTAYNGKLFF
length: 15
size: NA
D: NA
J: TRBJ1-4
V: TRBV5-6

DNA: TGTGCCAGCAGCGTAGAGGGAGGGGGGCACACAGATACGCAGTATTTT
CDR3: CASSVEGGGHTDTQYF
length: 16
size: NA
D: NA
J: TRBJ2-3
V: TRBV9

DNA: TGTGCCAGCAGCGTAGTTCCCGTCGGTAATGAGCAGTTCTTC
CDR3: CASSVVPVGNEQFF
length: 14
size: NA
D: NA
J: TRBJ2-1
V: TRBV9

DNA: TGTGCCTGGAGCCGAAGCCGACAGGGTCTGGAAGCTTTCTTT
CDR3: CAWSRSRQGLEAFF
length: 14
size: NA
D: TRBD1
J: TRBJ1-1
V: TRBV30

DNA: TGCGCCAGCAGCTTAAGGACAGGGGGTATCACCGGGGAGCTGTTTTTT
CDR3: CASSLRTGGITGELFF
length: 16
size: NA
D: TRBD1
J: TRBJ2-2
V: TRBV5-1

DNA: TGTGCCAGCAGCCCCCTGGGACAGGGTCCCTACGAGCAGTACTTC
CDR3: CASSPLGQGPYEQYF
length: 15
size: NA
D: TRBD1
J: TRBJ2-7
V: TRBV7-2

DNA: TGTGCCACCAGCAGAGATCGGTTCTCTCCCCCTCGTTCTTATAGCAATCAGCCCCAGCATTTT
CDR3: CATSRDRFSPPRSYSNQPQHF
length: 21
size: NA
D: NA
J: TRBJ1-5
V: TRBV15

DNA: TGTGCCACCAGCAGAGTCATGGGGCCGGGAGATACGCAGTATTTT
CDR3: CATSRVMGPGDTQYF
length: 15
size: NA
D: NA
J: TRBJ2-3
V: TRBV15

DNA: TGTGCCAGCACCACAGGACAGGGGGCATACGAGCAGTACTTC
CDR3: CASTTGQGAYEQYF
length: 14
size: NA
D: TRBD1
J: TRBJ2-7
V: TRBV28

DNA: TGCGCCAGCAGCTTGGGAGGTGCGTCAGGGGGATCTGGAAACACCATATATTTT
CDR3: CASSLGGASGGSGNTIYF
length: 18
size: NA
D: TRBD1
J: TRBJ1-3
V: TRBV5-1

DNA: TGTGCCAGCAGTGACGAGGTCCGAGGCACTGAAGCTTTCTTT
CDR3: CASSDEVRGTEAFF
length: 14
size: NA
D: NA
J: TRBJ1-1
V: TRBV25-1

DNA: TGTGCCAGCAGCTTCCAGGCGAACACTGAAGCTTTCTTT
CDR3: CASSFQANTEAFF
length: 13
size: NA
D: NA
J: TRBJ1-1
V: TRBV11-3

DNA: TGTGCCAGCAGGTATAGCAATCAGCCCCAGCATTTT
CDR3: CASRYSNQPQHF
length: 12
size: few
D: NA
J: TRBJ1-5
V: TRBV6-1

DNA: TGTGCCAGCAGCGCAATGGGACTTCAAGAGACCCAGTACTTC
CDR3: CASSAMGLQETQYF
length: 14
size: NA
D: NA
J: TRBJ2-5
V: TRBV9

DNA: TGTGCCGGCAGTTTCCCAGGGACCTACGAGCAGTACTTC
CDR3: CAGSFPGTYEQYF
length: 13
size: NA
D: NA
J: TRBJ2-7
V: TRBV28